A selection of T cell receptor beta chains follows, all from one sample in a study of control samples from healthy donors and cancer patients. Using immunoSEQ multiplex PCR, the repertoire was profiled, and TCRdb retains in-frame clones only, with some absent. The sample has approximately 190,000 clones, 90% to 95% seen once. Input material: blood. All receptors derive from a man aged 25-45 years in good health. CDR3s include the opening cysteine and the closing phenylalanine or tryptophan. D genes are given only for firm matches. Clone size is shown for a subset of rows, as once, few, many or a class of expanded clone.

CASNRVGSPLHF | TGTGCCAGCAACAGGGTTGGTTCACCCCTCCACTTT | TRBV3-1/TRBV3-2 | - | TRBJ1-6 | -
CASSTVVSTDTQYF | TGTGCCAGCAGCACCGTCGTCAGCACAGATACGCAGTATTTT | TRBV7-9 | - | TRBJ2-3 | -
CASSLVGQLVQFF | TGTGCCAGCAGCTTAGTTGGACAGTTGGTGCAGTTCTTC | TRBV7-2 | - | TRBJ2-1 | -
CASSFTRGTGYTF | TGCGCCAGCAGCTTTACCAGGGGAACTGGCTACACCTTC | TRBV5-1 | - | TRBJ1-2 | -
CASSLVSSGAQGEAFF | TGTGCCAGCAGCTTAGTCAGTTCAGGGGCGCAGGGTGAAGCTTTCTTT | TRBV7-6 | - | TRBJ1-1 | once
CASSPARDRTTDTQYF | TGTGCCAGCAGCCCGGCCCGGGACAGAACCACAGATACGCAGTATTTT | TRBV13 | TRBD1 | TRBJ2-3 | -
CASSQERPGLNLVNYGYTF | TGTGCCAGCAGCCAAGAGCGGCCCGGACTTAATTTGGTTAACTATGGCTACACCTTC | TRBV3-1/TRBV3-2 | - | TRBJ1-2 | -
CASSVAEGLTDTQYF | TGTGCCAGCAGCGTAGCAGAGGGCCTCACAGATACGCAGTATTTT | TRBV9 | - | TRBJ2-3 | -
CASSRPGAGELFF | TGTGCCAGCAGCAGACCCGGCGCCGGGGAGCTGTTTTTT | TRBV7-3 | - | TRBJ2-2 | -
CASSEGRGIEAFF | TGCGCCAGCAGTGAGGGGAGGGGGATTGAAGCTTTCTTT | TRBV10-1 | - | TRBJ1-1 | -
CASPAGEGSPLHF | TGTGCCAGCCCGGCAGGGGAAGGTTCACCCCTCCACTTT | TRBV6-5 | - | TRBJ1-6 | once
CASSLWGPYEQYF | TGTGCCAGCAGTTTATGGGGCCCCTACGAGCAGTACTTC | TRBV12-3/TRBV12-4 | - | TRBJ2-7 | -
CATSDRGRSSYNEQFF | TGTGCCACCAGTGATCGAGGTCGTAGCTCCTACAATGAGCAGTTCTTC | TRBV24-1 | - | TRBJ2-1 | -
CASSQGWGGSYEQYF | TGTGCCAGCAGCCAAGGATGGGGTGGCTCCTACGAGCAGTACTTC | TRBV16 | - | TRBJ2-7 | once
CASSDLAGASYNEQFF | TGCGCCAGCAGTGACCTAGCGGGGGCCTCCTACAATGAGCAGTTCTTC | TRBV10-2 | TRBD2 | TRBJ2-1 | few
CASSLVGLADEKLFF | TGTGCCAGCAGCTTAGTAGGACTTGCAGATGAAAAACTGTTTTTT | TRBV7-9 | - | TRBJ1-4 | once
CASSLYRTGTGNEQYF | TGTGCCAGCAGTTTATATCGAACCGGGACAGGGAACGAGCAGTACTTC | TRBV28 | TRBD1 | TRBJ2-7 | -
CARSLAGLAGGLNEQFF | TGCGCCCGCAGCTTGGCGGGGCTAGCGGGGGGGTTGAATGAGCAGTTCTTC | TRBV5-1 | TRBD2 | TRBJ2-1 | once
CASSVGPDTEAFF | TGTGCCAGCAGCGTTGGTCCGGACACTGAAGCTTTCTTT | TRBV9 | - | TRBJ1-1 | -
CAWNVLAHTGELFF | TGTGCCTGGAACGTACTAGCCCACACCGGGGAGCTGTTTTTT | TRBV30 | - | TRBJ2-2 | many
CASRLNRGGNEKLFF | TGTGCCAGCAGATTAAACAGGGGAGGTAATGAAAAACTGTTTTTT | TRBV11-2 | TRBD1 | TRBJ1-4 | -
CASRLTGFNQPQHF | TGTGCCAGCAGACTGACTGGATTCAATCAGCCCCAGCATTTT | TRBV2 | - | TRBJ1-5 | -
CAISETSGNYEQYF | TGTGCCATCAGTGAGACTAGCGGGAACTACGAGCAGTACTTC | TRBV10-3 | TRBD2 | TRBJ2-7 | -
CASSKTGTSGGAVTDTQYF | TGTGCCAGCAGCAAGACCGGGACTAGCGGGGGGGCCGTCACAGATACGCAGTATTTT | TRBV21-1 | - | TRBJ2-3 | -
CAWTGTGVRGYNYGYTF | TGTGCCTGGACCGGGACAGGGGTCCGGGGATATAACTATGGCTACACCTTC | TRBV30 | TRBD1 | TRBJ1-2 | -